This record looks at one T cell receptor beta chain sequence and its context. The entry originates in a study of cytomegalovirus exposure and HLA in healthy donors. 60 Vbeta and 13 Jbeta primers were used in PCR. Sequenced by immunoSEQ multiplex PCR; TCRdb stores in-frame clones only, minus some. The data hold fewer than 150,000 clones, with about 68% observed a single time. The CDR3 is 16 residues long. In germline, CDR1 is SGHRS, CDR2 YFSETQ. V was clipped by 4 bases and J by 4 bases, with 20 bases between them. This sequence originates from a woman between 40 and 50 years old in good health and CMV-seropositive. Specimen: PBMCs. V and J are TRBV5-1 and TRBJ1-2, with a tentative D call TRBD1 (6 bases). CDR3 residues: CASSPLQGGPVYGYTF. In DNA form, the CDR3 reads TGCGCCAGCAGCCCCCTACAGGGTGGCCCCGTCTATGGCTACACCTTC.